The sequence of this T cell receptor beta chain was determined in a study of T-cell memory formation after mild COVID-19 listed by TCRdb under 2021. With regard to the full study: TCR sequence clusters from the two donors were found to be largely donor specific. Longitudinal TCRalpha and TCRbeta repertoire sequencing tracked T-cell clones expanding and contracting after mild COVID-19 in a couple of donors. The cohort was made up of two young adult volunteers, one female and one male, who were previously healthy. Findings and caveats that apply to the study as a whole: Whether the second-wave clones peaking on day 37 were SARS-CoV-2 specific was not confirmed. Some responding clones were detected in pre-infection memory, which suggested that pre-existing cross-reactive memory T cells had joined the SARS-CoV-2 response. Only two mild cases were covered by the study, and larger cohorts that include severe cases with pre-infection samples were considered necessary. Contracting CD4+ clones were located mainly in the CM and EM memory subsets, whereas CD8+ clones were found to be enriched in EMRA. Clones contracting from day 15 to 85 had balanced CD4/CD8 phenotypes, while a second wave expanding from day 15 to 37 was biased towards CD4+.

Ficoll-Paque density gradient centrifugation was used to isolate PBMCs. The sample was run on an Illumina NovaSeq 6000. TCRalpha and TCRbeta cDNA libraries were built by 5'RACE with constant-segment primers, adding sample barcodes and unique molecular identifiers. Trizol reagent was used to extract RNA from every sample. Library amplification was performed in two PCR steps, and a second sample barcode and Illumina TruSeq adapters were introduced in the second step. Sequencing of the libraries was done on an Illumina NovaSeq, producing 2 x 150 bp paired-end reads. Per the source publication's procedure: Reads were demultiplexed and collapsed into UMI-guided consensus sequences with migec v1.2.7. Using mixcr v2.1.11, the UMI consensuses were aligned to TRA and TRB V and J templates and assembled into clonotypes. A clonotype was counted as expanded or contracted only if both edgeR and NoisET called the change significant, with noise models trained on biological replicates. For edgeR calls, a false discovery rate-adjusted p below 0.01 and a log2 fold-change threshold of 1 were applied. As an exploratory analysis of dynamics, max-normalized trajectories of the 1000 most abundant clonotypes were examined by PCA with hierarchical clustering. Separately sequenced CD4+ and CD8+ repertoires were used to assign a CD4 or CD8 phenotype to each responding clone. The public reads were reanalyzed by TCRdb: fastp trimming at Q25, MiXCR alignment, in-frame beta chains only. Rows with one shared CDR3 protein collapse into an entry with the most common genes and DNA. Here the V and J calls rest on TCRdb's processing, not on the authors' analysis. Counted in this sample were some 210,000 distinct CDR3 sequences; 27% of them appeared once. The ten largest make up about an eighth of the sample.

CDR1 and CDR2 are read off the germline V gene as SGHRS and YFSETQ. The CDR3 contains 16 residues, cysteine and phenylalanine counted. Only the CDR3 portion is preserved as DNA: 48 bases, with reading frame beginning at the first base. Trimming takes 1 base off V and 6 bases off J; junction bases not matched to a gene: 10. This clonotype was counted a few times. No cognate antigen has been identified for it. Base-call qualities are not available, and no considerably larger clone is one nucleotide away. Material: PBMCs or a T cell subset sorted from them (not recorded which). Recombination linked TRBV5-1 to TRBJ2-3, and 8 junctional nucleotides match TRBD2. The origin of this receptor is an adult woman who had mild COVID-19 (a few samples of this study predate the infection). The sample titles of this study are shuffled in the database, so cell type and time point are left out; the donor was told from shared clones. The DNA is as follows: TGCGCCAGCAGCTTGTGGGTCGGGGGGGCCACGGATACGCAGTATTTT. Its translation is CASSLWVGGATDTQYF.